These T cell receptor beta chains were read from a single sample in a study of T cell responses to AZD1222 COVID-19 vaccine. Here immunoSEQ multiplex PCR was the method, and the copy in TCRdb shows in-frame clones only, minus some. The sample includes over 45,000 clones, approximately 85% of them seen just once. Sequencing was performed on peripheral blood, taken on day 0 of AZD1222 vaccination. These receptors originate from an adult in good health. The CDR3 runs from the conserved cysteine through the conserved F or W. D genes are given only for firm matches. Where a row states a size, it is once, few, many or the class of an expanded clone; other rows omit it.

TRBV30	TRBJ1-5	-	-	TGTGCCTGGAGTGTTGGAGGCGCGAATCAGCCCCAGCATTTT	CAWSVGGANQPQHF
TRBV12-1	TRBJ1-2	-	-	TGTGCCAGCAGCCCCCGGGACAGTGGCTACACCTTC	CASSPRDSGYTF
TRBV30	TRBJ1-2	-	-	TGTGCCTGGAAGAGGACGTGGGACTATGGCTACACCTTC	CAWKRTWDYGYTF
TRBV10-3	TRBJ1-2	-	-	TGTGCCATCAGTTACAGCTATGGCTACACCTTC	CAISYSYGYTF
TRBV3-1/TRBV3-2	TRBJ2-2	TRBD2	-	TGTGCCAGCAGCCAAGTGTTTGCGGGGGGTAACACCGGGGAGCTGTTTTTT	CASSQVFAGGNTGELFF
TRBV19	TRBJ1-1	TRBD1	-	TGTGCCAGTAGTATCGGGACAGGGGGCGGTGGCACTGAAGCTTTCTTT	CASSIGTGGGGTEAFF
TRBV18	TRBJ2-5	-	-	TGTGCCAGCTCCCACGACAGTTCCCAAGAGACCCAGTACTTC	CASSHDSSQETQYF
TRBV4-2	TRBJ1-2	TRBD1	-	TGTGCCAGCAGCCAAACCGGGACAGGGGCCCGTGGCTACACCTTC	CASSQTGTGARGYTF
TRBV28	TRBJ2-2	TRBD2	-	TGTGCCAGCCAGACTAGCGGGGGGGCCGGCGGGGAGCTGTTTTTT	CASQTSGGAGGELFF
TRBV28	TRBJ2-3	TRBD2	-	TGTGCCAGCAGTCCCGGGACTAGCGGGGGGATAACAGATACGCAGTATTTT	CASSPGTSGGITDTQYF
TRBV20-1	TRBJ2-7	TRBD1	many	TGCAGTGCTAGTAACTCGCGACAGGGCATGGGCTACGAGCAGTACTTC	CSASNSRQGMGYEQYF
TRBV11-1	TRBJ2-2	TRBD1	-	TGTGCCAGCAGCTCGGGGACAGGGGCCGGGCCCGGGGAGCTGTTTTTT	CASSSGTGAGPGELFF
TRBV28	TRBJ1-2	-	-	TGTGCCAGCAGTAGTACAGGAGAGGTGGGTCATGGCTACACCTTC	CASSSTGEVGHGYTF
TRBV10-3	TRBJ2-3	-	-	TGTGCCATCAGATTGACAGAGAGCACAGATACGCAGTATTTT	CAIRLTESTDTQYF
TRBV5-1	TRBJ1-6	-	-	TGCGCCAGCAGCTTGGACCCCGGGGACTCACCCCTCCACTTT	CASSLDPGDSPLHF
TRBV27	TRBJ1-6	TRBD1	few	TGTGCCAGCGGGGGACAGGCAAACTCACCCCTCCACTTT	CASGGQANSPLHF
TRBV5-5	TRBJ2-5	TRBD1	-	TGTGCCAGCAGCTTGGCCTTAGGACAGGGGCTAACAGAGACCCAGTACTTC	CASSLALGQGLTETQYF
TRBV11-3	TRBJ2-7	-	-	TGTGCCAGCAGCCGAGGGGGGAACTACTACGAGCAGTACTTC	CASSRGGNYYEQYF
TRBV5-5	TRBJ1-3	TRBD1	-	TGTGCCAGCAGCCCGGGACAGACTCGTTCTGGAAACACCATATATTTT	CASSPGQTRSGNTIYF
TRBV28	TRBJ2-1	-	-	TGTGCCAGCGGGGAAGTAGGCACCCCCATAGAGCAGTTCTTC	CASGEVGTPIEQFF
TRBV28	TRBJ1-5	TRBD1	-	TGTGCCAGCAGTCCGACGACAGGGGGCCCATATCAGCCCCAGCATTTT	CASSPTTGGPYQPQHF
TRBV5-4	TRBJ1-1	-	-	TGTGCCAGCAGCCCTACAAGGGGGGGGACTAACACTGAAGCTTTCTTT	CASSPTRGGTNTEAFF
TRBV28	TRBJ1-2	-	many	TGTGCCAGCAGTCGTTCGCCGGCGGGCTACACCTTC	CASSRSPAGYTF
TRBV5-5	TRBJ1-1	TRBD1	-	TGTGCCAGCAGCTTGTGGGACAGGGGCACTGAAGCTTTCTTT	CASSLWDRGTEAFF
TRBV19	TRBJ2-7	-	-	TGTGCCAGTAGTATCTCAGGTCGCAGATACGAGCAGTACTTC	CASSISGRRYEQYF
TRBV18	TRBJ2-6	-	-	TGTGCCAGCTCACCACGGGGAAGTGCCAGCTCTGGGGCCAACGTCCTGACTTTC	CASSPRGSASSGANVLTF